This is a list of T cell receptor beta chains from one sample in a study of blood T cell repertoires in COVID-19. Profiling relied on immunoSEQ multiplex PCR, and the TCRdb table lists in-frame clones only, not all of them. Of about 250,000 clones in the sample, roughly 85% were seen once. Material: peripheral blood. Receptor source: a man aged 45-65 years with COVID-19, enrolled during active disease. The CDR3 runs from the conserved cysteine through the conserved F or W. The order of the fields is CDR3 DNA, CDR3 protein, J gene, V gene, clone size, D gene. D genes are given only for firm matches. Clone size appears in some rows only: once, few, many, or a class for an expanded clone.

cdr3_nt: TGTGCCAGCAGTAGCGAGGAAGAGACCCAGTACTTC
cdr3_aa: CASSSEEETQYF
j_call: TRBJ2-5
v_call: TRBV2
clone_size: NA
d_call: NA

cdr3_nt: TGCGCCAGCAGCTTGGGCCCTGGGGCCATGAACACTGAAGCTTTCTTT
cdr3_aa: CASSLGPGAMNTEAFF
j_call: TRBJ1-1
v_call: TRBV5-1
clone_size: few
d_call: NA

cdr3_nt: TGTGCCAGCAGAGCGACGGGATCACCCCTCCACTTT
cdr3_aa: CASRATGSPLHF
j_call: TRBJ1-6
v_call: TRBV7-9
clone_size: NA
d_call: NA

cdr3_nt: TGTGCCAGTAGTATAATCAGCGGGGGAGCAACAGATACGCAGTATTTT
cdr3_aa: CASSIISGGATDTQYF
j_call: TRBJ2-3
v_call: TRBV19
clone_size: NA
d_call: TRBD2

cdr3_nt: TGTGCCAGCAGCTTACTGACAGGGGTTAGCAATCAGCCCCAGCATTTT
cdr3_aa: CASSLLTGVSNQPQHF
j_call: TRBJ1-5
v_call: TRBV7-8
clone_size: NA
d_call: TRBD1

cdr3_nt: TGTGCCAGCAGCCCCCGCGGGACAGGGGTGGAAGAGCAGTACTTC
cdr3_aa: CASSPRGTGVEEQYF
j_call: TRBJ2-7
v_call: TRBV28
clone_size: NA
d_call: TRBD1

cdr3_nt: TGCGCCAGCACCACTAGCGGGGCCGGGGGAAATACGCAGTATTTT
cdr3_aa: CASTTSGAGGNTQYF
j_call: TRBJ2-3
v_call: TRBV5-1
clone_size: NA
d_call: TRBD2

cdr3_nt: TGTGCCAGTAGTATAGCAGGCAGGATTAGCAATCAGCCCCAGCATTTT
cdr3_aa: CASSIAGRISNQPQHF
j_call: TRBJ1-5
v_call: TRBV19
clone_size: NA
d_call: NA

cdr3_nt: TGCAGCGTTGAAGACCCGGGGGGGCTAGTTCCCGGGGAGCTGTTTTTT
cdr3_aa: CSVEDPGGLVPGELFF
j_call: TRBJ2-2
v_call: TRBV29-1
clone_size: NA
d_call: TRBD2

cdr3_nt: TGTGCCAGCAGCCGGGACACGAACTATGGCTACACCTTC
cdr3_aa: CASSRDTNYGYTF
j_call: TRBJ1-2
v_call: TRBV7-9
clone_size: NA
d_call: NA

cdr3_nt: TGTGCCAGCACAAATTTGCAGGGGGCGAACACCTTC
cdr3_aa: CASTNLQGANTF
j_call: TRBJ1-2
v_call: TRBV6-5
clone_size: NA
d_call: TRBD1

cdr3_nt: TGTGCCAGCAGTTCCATAACCGGGACAGGGTTGGGCGAGCAGTACTTC
cdr3_aa: CASSSITGTGLGEQYF
j_call: TRBJ2-7
v_call: TRBV6-5
clone_size: NA
d_call: TRBD1

cdr3_nt: TGTGCCAGCAGTGAAAGGGGGTGGACTAGCGGGGGACGAAATGAGCAGTTCTTC
cdr3_aa: CASSERGWTSGGRNEQFF
j_call: TRBJ2-1
v_call: TRBV2
clone_size: NA
d_call: TRBD2

cdr3_nt: TGCGCCAGCAGCTTGGCGTTGTACCAAGAGACCCAGTACTTC
cdr3_aa: CASSLALYQETQYF
j_call: TRBJ2-5
v_call: TRBV5-1
clone_size: NA
d_call: NA

cdr3_nt: TGTGCCAGCACCTCGGGGGGGAGGAATGAGCAGTTCTTC
cdr3_aa: CASTSGGRNEQFF
j_call: TRBJ2-1
v_call: TRBV12-3/TRBV12-4
clone_size: once
d_call: TRBD2

cdr3_nt: TGTGCCAGCAGTTTAGTCACAGGGGCGAATGGCTACACCTTC
cdr3_aa: CASSLVTGANGYTF
j_call: TRBJ1-2
v_call: TRBV6-5
clone_size: NA
d_call: TRBD1

cdr3_nt: TGTGCCCAATCAGGGCAGCCCCAGCATTTT
cdr3_aa: CAQSGQPQHF
j_call: TRBJ1-5
v_call: TRBV19
clone_size: NA
d_call: NA

cdr3_nt: TGTGCCAGCAGTTTAGTAAAGAGGACCCAGTACTTC
cdr3_aa: CASSLVKRTQYF
j_call: TRBJ2-5
v_call: TRBV12-3/TRBV12-4
clone_size: NA
d_call: NA

cdr3_nt: TGTGCCAGCAGTTTACTAGCGGGGGCCCTCTCCTACGAGCAGTACTTC
cdr3_aa: CASSLLAGALSYEQYF
j_call: TRBJ2-7
v_call: TRBV7-2
clone_size: once
d_call: TRBD2

cdr3_nt: TGTGCCTGGAGACTGAACAGGGACGGCTACACCTTC
cdr3_aa: CAWRLNRDGYTF
j_call: TRBJ1-2
v_call: TRBV30
clone_size: many
d_call: NA

cdr3_nt: TGTGCCAGCAGCTTAGTGCCGGGACAGGGCTCCTACGAGCAGTACTTC
cdr3_aa: CASSLVPGQGSYEQYF
j_call: TRBJ2-7
v_call: TRBV11-2
clone_size: NA
d_call: TRBD1

cdr3_nt: TGTGCCAGCAGCTTAGACGACAGGGGATACGAGCAGTACTTC
cdr3_aa: CASSLDDRGYEQYF
j_call: TRBJ2-7
v_call: TRBV11-2
clone_size: NA
d_call: TRBD1